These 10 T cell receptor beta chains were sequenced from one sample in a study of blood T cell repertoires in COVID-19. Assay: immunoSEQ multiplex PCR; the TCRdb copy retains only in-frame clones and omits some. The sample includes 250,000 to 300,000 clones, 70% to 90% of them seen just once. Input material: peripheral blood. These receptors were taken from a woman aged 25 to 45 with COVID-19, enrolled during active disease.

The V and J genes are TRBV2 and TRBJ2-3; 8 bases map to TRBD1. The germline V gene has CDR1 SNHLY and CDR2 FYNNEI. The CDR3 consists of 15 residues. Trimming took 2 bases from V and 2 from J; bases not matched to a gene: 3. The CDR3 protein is CASSEQGAYTDTQYF. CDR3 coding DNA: TGTGCCAGCAGTGAACAGGGGGCTTACACAGATACGCAGTATTTT. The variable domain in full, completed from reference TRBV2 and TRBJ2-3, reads EPEVTQTPSHQVTQMGQEVILRCVPISNHLYFYWYRQILGQKVEFLVSFYNNEISEKSEIFDDQFSVERPDGSNFTLKIRSTKLEDSAMYFCASSEQGAYTDTQYFGPGTRLTVL.

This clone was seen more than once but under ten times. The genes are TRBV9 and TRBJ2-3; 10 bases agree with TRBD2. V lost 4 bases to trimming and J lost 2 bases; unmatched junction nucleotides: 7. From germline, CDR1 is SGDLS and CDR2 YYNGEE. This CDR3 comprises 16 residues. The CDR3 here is CASSPIAGGATDTQYF. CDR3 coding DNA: TGTGCCAGCAGCCCAATAGCGGGGGGTGCCACAGATACGCAGTATTTT.

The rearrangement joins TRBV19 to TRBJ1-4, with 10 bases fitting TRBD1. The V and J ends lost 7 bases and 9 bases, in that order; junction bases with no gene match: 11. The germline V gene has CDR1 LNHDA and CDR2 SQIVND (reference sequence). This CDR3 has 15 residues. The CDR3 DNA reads TGTGCCAGTACTACTATCGGGACAGGGGATAAAAAACTGTTTTTT. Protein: CASTTIGTGDKKLFF.

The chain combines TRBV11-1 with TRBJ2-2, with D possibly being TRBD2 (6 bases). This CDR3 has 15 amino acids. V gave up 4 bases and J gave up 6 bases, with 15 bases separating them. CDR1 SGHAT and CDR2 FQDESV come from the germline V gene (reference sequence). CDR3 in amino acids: CASSSGRGGPGELFF. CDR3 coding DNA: TGTGCCAGCAGCTCGGGACGGGGAGGTCCCGGGGAGCTGTTTTTT.

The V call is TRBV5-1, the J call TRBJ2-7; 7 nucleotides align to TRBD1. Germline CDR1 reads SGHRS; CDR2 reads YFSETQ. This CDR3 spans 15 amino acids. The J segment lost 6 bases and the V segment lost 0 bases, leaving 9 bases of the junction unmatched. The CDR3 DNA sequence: TGCGCCAGCAGCTTGGGACAGGGTTCAACTCTCGAGCAGTACTTC. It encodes CASSLGQGSTLEQYF.

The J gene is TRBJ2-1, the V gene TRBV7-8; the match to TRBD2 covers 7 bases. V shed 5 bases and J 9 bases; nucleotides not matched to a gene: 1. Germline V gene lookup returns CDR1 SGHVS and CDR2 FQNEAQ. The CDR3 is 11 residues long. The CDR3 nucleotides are TGTGCCAGCAGCCCGGGGGGTGAGCAGTTCTTC. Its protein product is CASSPGGEQFF.

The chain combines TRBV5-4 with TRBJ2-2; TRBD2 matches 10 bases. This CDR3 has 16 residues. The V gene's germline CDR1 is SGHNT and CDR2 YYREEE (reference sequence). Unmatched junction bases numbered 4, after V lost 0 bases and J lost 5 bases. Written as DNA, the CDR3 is TGTGCCAGCAGCTTGGTCGCTAGCGGGGGAACCGGGGAGCTGTTTTTT. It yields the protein CASSLVASGGTGELFF.

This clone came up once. The CDR3 nucleotides read TGTGCCAGCAGCCAAACGGGACAGGGAAGGGGTCGGAACTATGGCTACACCTTC. This translates into CASSQTGQGRGRNYGYTF. This chain connects TRBV28 to TRBJ1-2, with 9 bases fitting TRBD1. V lost 6 bases to trimming and J lost 2 bases; unmatched junction nucleotides: 16. In germline, CDR1 is MDHEN, CDR2 SYDVKM. The CDR3 covers 18 residues.

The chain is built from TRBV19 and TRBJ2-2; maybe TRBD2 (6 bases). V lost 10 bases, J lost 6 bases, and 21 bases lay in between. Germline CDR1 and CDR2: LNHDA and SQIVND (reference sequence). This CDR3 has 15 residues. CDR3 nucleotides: TGTGCCACCGCCGAGGGGACTCCATCCCCCGGGGAGCTGTTTTTT. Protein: CATAEGTPSPGELFF.

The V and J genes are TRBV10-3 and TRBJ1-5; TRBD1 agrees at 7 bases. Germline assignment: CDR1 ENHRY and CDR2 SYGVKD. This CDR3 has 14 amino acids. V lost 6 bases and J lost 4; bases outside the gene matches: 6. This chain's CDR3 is CAIRDGTANQPQHF. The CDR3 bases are TGTGCCATCAGAGACGGGACAGCTAATCAGCCCCAGCATTTT.